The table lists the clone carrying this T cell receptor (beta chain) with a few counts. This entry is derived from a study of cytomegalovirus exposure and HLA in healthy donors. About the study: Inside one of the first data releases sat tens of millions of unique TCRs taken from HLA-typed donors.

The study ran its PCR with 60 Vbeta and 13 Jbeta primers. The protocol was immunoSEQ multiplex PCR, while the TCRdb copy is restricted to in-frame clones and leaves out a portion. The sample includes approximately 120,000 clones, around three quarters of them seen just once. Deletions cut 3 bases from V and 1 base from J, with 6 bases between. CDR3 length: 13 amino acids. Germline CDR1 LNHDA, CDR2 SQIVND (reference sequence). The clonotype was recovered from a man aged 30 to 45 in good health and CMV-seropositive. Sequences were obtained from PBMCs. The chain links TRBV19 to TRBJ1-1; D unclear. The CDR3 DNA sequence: TGTGCCAGTAGTATTTCGAGGAACACTGAAGCTTTCTTT. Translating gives CASSISRNTEAFF.